This TCR beta chain was identified in a study of TIL therapy for anti-PD-1-resistant metastatic lung cancer. On the study more broadly: Median tumor PD-L1 proportion score was roughly 5.5%. Broader study findings: This highly selected cohort may not generalize to typical lung cancer patients.

Comments on this clone: What it binds is not known.

Germline CDR1 is GTSNPN and CDR2 is SVGIG (reference sequence). The V and J ends lost 0 bases and 10 bases, in that order; junction bases with no gene match: 14. This CDR3 region has 17 residues. The libraries were made with immunoSEQ v3. TCRdb's table, derived via immunoSEQ multiplex PCR, lists solely in-frame clones and lacks some. The sample carries tens of thousands of clones, 70% to 85% recorded once. The time point is: pre-treatment sample, taken before nivolumab and TIL therapy. The tumor samples were excised metastases, mostly pleural nodules or supraclavicular lymph nodes. The J gene is TRBJ2-3, the V gene TRBV30, with 12 positions matching TRBD2. The specimen comprised tumor tissue, sampled at baseline. The clonotype was recovered from a person aged 25 to 85 with non-small cell lung cancer. The CDR3 loop reads CAWSVNSGLAGGRAQYF. The CDR3 bases are TGTGCCTGGAGTGTAAATTCGGGGCTAGCGGGGGGGCGTGCGCAGTATTTT.